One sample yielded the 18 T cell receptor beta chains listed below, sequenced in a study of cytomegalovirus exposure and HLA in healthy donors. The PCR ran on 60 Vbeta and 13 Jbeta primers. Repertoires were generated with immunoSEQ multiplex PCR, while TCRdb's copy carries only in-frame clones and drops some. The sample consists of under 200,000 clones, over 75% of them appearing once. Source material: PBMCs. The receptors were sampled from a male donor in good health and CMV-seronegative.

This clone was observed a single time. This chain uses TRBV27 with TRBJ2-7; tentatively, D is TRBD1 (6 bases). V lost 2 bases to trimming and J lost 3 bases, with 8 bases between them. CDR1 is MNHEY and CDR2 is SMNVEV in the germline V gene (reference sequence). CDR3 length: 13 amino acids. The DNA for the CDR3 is TGTGCCAGCAGTTTACAGGGGCTCTACGAGCAGTACTTC. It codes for CASSLQGLYEQYF.

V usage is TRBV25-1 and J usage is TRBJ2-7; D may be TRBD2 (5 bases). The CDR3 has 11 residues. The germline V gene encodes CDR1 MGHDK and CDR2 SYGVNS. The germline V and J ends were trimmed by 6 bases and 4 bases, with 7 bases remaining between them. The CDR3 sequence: CASSPGYEQYF. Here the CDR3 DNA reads TGTGCCAGCAGCCCGGGGTACGAGCAGTACTTC.

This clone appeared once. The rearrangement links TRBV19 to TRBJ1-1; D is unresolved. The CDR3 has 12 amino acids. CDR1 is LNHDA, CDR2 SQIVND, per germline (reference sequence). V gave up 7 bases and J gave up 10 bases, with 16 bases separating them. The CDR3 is CASTSPGWGAFF. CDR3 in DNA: TGTGCCAGTACCTCACCGGGGTGGGGAGCTTTCTTT.

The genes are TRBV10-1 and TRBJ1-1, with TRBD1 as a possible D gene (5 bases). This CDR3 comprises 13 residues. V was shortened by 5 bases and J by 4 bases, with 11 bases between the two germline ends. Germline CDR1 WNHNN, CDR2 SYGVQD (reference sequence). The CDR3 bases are TGCGCCAGCAGTCCTTCGGGGGGCACTGAAGCTTTCTTT. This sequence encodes CASSPSGGTEAFF.

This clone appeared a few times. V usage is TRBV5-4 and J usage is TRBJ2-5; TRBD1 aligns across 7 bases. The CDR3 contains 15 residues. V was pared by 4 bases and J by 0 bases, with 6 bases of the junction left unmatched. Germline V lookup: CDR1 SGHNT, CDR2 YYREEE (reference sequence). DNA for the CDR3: TGTGCCAGCAGCCTGGGGACAGTTTACCAAGAGACCCAGTACTTC. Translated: CASSLGTVYQETQYF.

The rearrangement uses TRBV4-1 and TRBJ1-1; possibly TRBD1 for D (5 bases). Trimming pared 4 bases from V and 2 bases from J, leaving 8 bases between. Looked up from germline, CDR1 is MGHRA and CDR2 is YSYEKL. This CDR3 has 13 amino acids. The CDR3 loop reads CASSPGLNTEAFF. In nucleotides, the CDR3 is TGCGCCAGCAGCCCGGGACTTAACACTGAAGCTTTCTTT.

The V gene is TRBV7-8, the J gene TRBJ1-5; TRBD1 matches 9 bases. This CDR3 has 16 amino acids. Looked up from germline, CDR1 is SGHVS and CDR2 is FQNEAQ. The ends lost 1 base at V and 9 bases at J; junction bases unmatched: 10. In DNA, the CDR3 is TGTGCCAGCAGCTTAGGGGACAGGGTGAGGGTATGGCCCCAGCATTTT. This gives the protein CASSLGDRVRVWPQHF.

This CDR3 reads CSVVRLAGTDTQYF. The CDR3, as DNA: TGCAGCGTTGTGAGGCTAGCGGGGACAGATACGCAGTATTTT. The chain employs TRBV29-1 and TRBJ2-3; TRBD2 matches at 9 bases. The CDR3 covers 14 residues. V trimming: 4 bases; J trimming: 3 bases; junction bases outside the gene matches: 5. The germline V gene has CDR1 SQVTM and CDR2 ANQGSEA.

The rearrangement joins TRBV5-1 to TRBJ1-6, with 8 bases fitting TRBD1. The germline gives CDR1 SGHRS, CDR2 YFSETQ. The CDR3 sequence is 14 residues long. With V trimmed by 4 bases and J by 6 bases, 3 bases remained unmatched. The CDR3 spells CASSPQGVNSPLHF. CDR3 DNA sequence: TGCGCCAGCAGCCCACAGGGGGTTAATTCACCCCTCCACTTT.

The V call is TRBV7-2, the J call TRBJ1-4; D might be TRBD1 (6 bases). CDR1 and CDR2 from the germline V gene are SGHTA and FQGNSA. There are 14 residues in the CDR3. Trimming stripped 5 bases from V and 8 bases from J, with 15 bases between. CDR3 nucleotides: TGTGCCAGCAGCAGGGGGGGTGTGGGAGAAAAACTGTTTTTT. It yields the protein CASSRGGVGEKLFF.

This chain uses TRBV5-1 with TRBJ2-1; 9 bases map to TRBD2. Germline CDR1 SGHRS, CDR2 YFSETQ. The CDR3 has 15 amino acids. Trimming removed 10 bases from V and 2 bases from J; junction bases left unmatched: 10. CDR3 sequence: CAVSGGGGAYNEQFF. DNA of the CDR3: TGCGCCGTAAGCGGCGGGGGGGGAGCCTACAATGAGCAGTTCTTC.

The CDR3 region is CASSESDETQYF. In DNA form, the CDR3 reads TGTGCCAGCAGTGAGTCAGATGAGACCCAGTACTTC. The chain recombines TRBV2 with TRBJ2-5; D unresolved. The ends were cut back, 3 bases at V and 5 bases at J, with 7 bases in the middle. Germline lookup yields CDR1 SNHLY and CDR2 FYNNEI. This CDR3 is built from 12 residues.

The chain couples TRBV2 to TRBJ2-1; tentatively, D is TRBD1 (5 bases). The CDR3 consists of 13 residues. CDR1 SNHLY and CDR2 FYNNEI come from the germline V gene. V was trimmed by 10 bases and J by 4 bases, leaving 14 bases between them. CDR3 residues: CATQKDTYNEQFF. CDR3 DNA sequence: TGTGCCACCCAAAAGGACACTTACAATGAGCAGTTCTTC.

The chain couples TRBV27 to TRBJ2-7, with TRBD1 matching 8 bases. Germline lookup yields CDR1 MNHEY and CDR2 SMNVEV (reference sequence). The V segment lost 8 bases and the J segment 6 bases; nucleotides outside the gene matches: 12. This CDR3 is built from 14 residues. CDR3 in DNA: TGTGCCAGCTCGGCAGGGGGCAAGGTGGCCGAGCAGTACTTC. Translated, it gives CASSAGGKVAEQYF.

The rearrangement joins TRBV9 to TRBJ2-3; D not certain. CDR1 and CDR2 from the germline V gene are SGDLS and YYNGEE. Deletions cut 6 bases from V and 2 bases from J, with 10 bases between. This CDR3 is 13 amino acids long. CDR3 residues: CASKRTSTDTQYF. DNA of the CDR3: TGTGCCAGCAAGAGAACTTCCACAGATACGCAGTATTTT.

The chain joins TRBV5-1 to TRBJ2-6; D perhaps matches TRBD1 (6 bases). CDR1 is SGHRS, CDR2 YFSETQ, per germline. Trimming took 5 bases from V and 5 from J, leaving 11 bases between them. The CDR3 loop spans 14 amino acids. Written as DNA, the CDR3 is TGCGCCAGCAGTAAGAGGGACAGGGCCAACGTCCTGACTTTC. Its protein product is CASSKRDRANVLTF.

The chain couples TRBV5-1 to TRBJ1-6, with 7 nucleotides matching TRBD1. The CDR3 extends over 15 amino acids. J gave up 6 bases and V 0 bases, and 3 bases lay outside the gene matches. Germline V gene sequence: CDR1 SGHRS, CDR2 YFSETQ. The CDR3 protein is CASSLAAGGNSPLHF. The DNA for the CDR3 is TGCGCCAGCAGCTTGGCGGCAGGGGGTAATTCACCCCTCCACTTT.

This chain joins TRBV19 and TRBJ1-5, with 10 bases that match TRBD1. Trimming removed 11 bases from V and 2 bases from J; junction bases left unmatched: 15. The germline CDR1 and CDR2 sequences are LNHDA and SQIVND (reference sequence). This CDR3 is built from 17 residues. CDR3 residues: CAASSMGGTGGNQPQHF. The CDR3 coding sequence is TGTGCCGCCAGTAGTATGGGTGGGACAGGGGGCAATCAGCCCCAGCATTTT.